The T cell receptor (beta chain) described here comes from a study of long-term antiretroviral therapy in people with HIV. Study in general: Samples from the earliest time points predate the 2015 immediate-ART recommendation by about a decade. Regarding the study as a whole: Clones with expansion before ART led the repertoire at all time points.

An immunoSEQ assay, version v3.0, was performed at survey level. Libraries were prepared by immunoSEQ multiplex PCR; TCRdb keeps only in-frame clonotypes and omits some of them. The table lists tens of thousands of clones, just under 95% of them singletons. The CDR3 covers 14 residues. Germline CDR1 SGDLS, CDR2 YYNGEE. Trimming removed 3 bases from V and 0 bases from J, with 9 bases in between. Note on this clone: Its cognate antigen is unknown.

The TCR comes from a man aged 50-60 years with HIV. Material: unsorted PBMCs, obtained 5.3 years after starting antiretroviral therapy. J is TRBJ1-1 and V is TRBV9; D gene unclear. For the CDR3, the DNA is TGTGCCAGCAGCGACGACACAATGAACACTGAAGCTTTCTTT. Protein: CASSDDTMNTEAFF.